A selection of T cell receptor beta chains follows, all from one sample in a study of cytomegalovirus exposure and HLA in healthy donors. The method was immunoSEQ multiplex PCR; TCRdb's version includes in-frame clones alone and lacks a portion of them. The data contain some 190,000 clones, about 80% of them singletons. The sequenced material came from PBMCs. The receptor set was obtained from a man aged 40-55 years in good health and CMV-seropositive. Each CDR3 is given with its conserved first and last residue. Each record gives: CDR3 length, clone size, V gene, D gene, J gene, CDR3 DNA, CDR3 protein. D genes are given only for firm matches. Not every row has a clone size; where given, it reads once, few, many or a size class.

14	.	TRBV6-1	.	TRBJ1-1	TGTGCCAGCAGCGTCATGGGAGAGAACACTGAAGCTTTCTTT	CASSVMGENTEAFF
14	.	TRBV18	TRBD1	TRBJ1-5	TGTGCCAGCTCACAAAGGGGGCAGGGTCAGCCCCAGCATTTT	CASSQRGQGQPQHF
15	.	TRBV6-1	TRBD1	TRBJ2-1	TGTGCCAGCGGAGAACAGGGGGGCATGGGTCATGAGCAGTTCTTC	CASGEQGGMGHEQFF
15	.	TRBV25-1	.	TRBJ2-1	TGTGCCAGCAGTGAAGTGACTGGCTTTCTCAATGAGCAGTTCTTC	CASSEVTGFLNEQFF
13	few	TRBV7-9	.	TRBJ1-2	TGTGCCAGCAGCCGACGGGTAGAAGATGGCTACACCTTC	CASSRRVEDGYTF
13	.	TRBV7-6	.	TRBJ1-2	TGTGCCAGCACCCCAGGGCGCAACTATGGCTACACCTTC	CASTPGRNYGYTF
12	.	TRBV28	.	TRBJ1-5	TGTGCCAGCGGCAGGAGGGGTCAGCCCCAGCATTTT	CASGRRGQPQHF
14	.	TRBV5-4	.	TRBJ1-5	TGTGCCAGCAGCTTGGCCGGGGGTGGGCAGCCCCAGCATTTT	CASSLAGGGQPQHF
15	.	TRBV28	TRBD1	TRBJ1-1	TGTGCCAGCAGTTCCCCGGACAGGCATAACACTGAAGCTTTCTTT	CASSSPDRHNTEAFF
15	once	TRBV2	TRBD1	TRBJ1-5	TGTGCCAGCAGTCATACAGGGGCGGACAATCAGCCCCAGCATTTT	CASSHTGADNQPQHF
17	few	TRBV29-1	TRBD2	TRBJ2-1	TGCAGCGTTGCGGGGGGGTACGGGATCGTTCTGGACAATGAGCAGTTCTTC	CSVAGGYGIVLDNEQFF
15	.	TRBV7-3	TRBD2	TRBJ2-2	TGTGCCAGCAGCAAAGGACTAGCGGGACCCGGGGAGCTGTTTTTT	CASSKGLAGPGELFF
12	few	TRBV5-1	.	TRBJ1-1	TGCGCCAGCAGCTTGCGGGGCACTGAAGCTTTCTTT	CASSLRGTEAFF
16	.	TRBV7-9	TRBD2	TRBJ2-1	TGTGCCAGCAGCTTAATGGGCGGGAGGGCCTACAATGAGCAGTTCTTC	CASSLMGGRAYNEQFF
15	.	TRBV4-1	TRBD1	TRBJ1-4	TGCGCCAGCAGCCAGCCGGGACAGGGGTTGGGAAAACTGTTTTTT	CASSQPGQGLGKLFF
14	.	TRBV7-3	TRBD2	TRBJ2-1	TGTGCCAGCAGCAGGGGGACTAGCGGAAATGAGCAGTTCTTC	CASSRGTSGNEQFF
15	.	TRBV29-1	TRBD1	TRBJ1-4	TGCAGCGTTGGGGACTCGACAGGGGGGGGTGAAAAACTGTTTTTT	CSVGDSTGGGEKLFF
15	.	TRBV19	.	TRBJ2-2	TGTGCCAGTGGGAGACAAAGAGGTGACACCGGGGAGCTGTTTTTT	CASGRQRGDTGELFF
15	.	TRBV10-3	TRBD1	TRBJ1-2	TGTGCCACTTCCAGGGGGGTCGCGGATAACTATGGCTACACCTTC	CATSRGVADNYGYTF
13	.	TRBV27	.	TRBJ2-7	TGTGCCAGCAGTTTACGTGGAGACTACGAGCAGTACTTC	CASSLRGDYEQYF
18	.	TRBV4-1	TRBD2	TRBJ2-1	TGCGCCAGCAGCCAAGAAAGGGGGGGGACTAGCGGGAGAAATGAGCAGTTCTTC	CASSQERGGTSGRNEQFF
18	once	TRBV7-2	TRBD2	TRBJ2-1	TGTGCCAGCAGCTTATCCTTAAAGCGGGAGGGTCTTTACAATGAGCAGTTCTTC	CASSLSLKREGLYNEQFF
18	.	TRBV7-9	TRBD2	TRBJ2-3	TGTGCCAGCAGCTTACGAGGGACTAGCGACCCTTCCACAGATACGCAGTATTTT	CASSLRGTSDPSTDTQYF
14	.	TRBV19	.	TRBJ1-5	TGTGCCAGTAGTTCGGGGGGGGGAGGACAGCCCCAGCATTTT	CASSSGGGGQPQHF